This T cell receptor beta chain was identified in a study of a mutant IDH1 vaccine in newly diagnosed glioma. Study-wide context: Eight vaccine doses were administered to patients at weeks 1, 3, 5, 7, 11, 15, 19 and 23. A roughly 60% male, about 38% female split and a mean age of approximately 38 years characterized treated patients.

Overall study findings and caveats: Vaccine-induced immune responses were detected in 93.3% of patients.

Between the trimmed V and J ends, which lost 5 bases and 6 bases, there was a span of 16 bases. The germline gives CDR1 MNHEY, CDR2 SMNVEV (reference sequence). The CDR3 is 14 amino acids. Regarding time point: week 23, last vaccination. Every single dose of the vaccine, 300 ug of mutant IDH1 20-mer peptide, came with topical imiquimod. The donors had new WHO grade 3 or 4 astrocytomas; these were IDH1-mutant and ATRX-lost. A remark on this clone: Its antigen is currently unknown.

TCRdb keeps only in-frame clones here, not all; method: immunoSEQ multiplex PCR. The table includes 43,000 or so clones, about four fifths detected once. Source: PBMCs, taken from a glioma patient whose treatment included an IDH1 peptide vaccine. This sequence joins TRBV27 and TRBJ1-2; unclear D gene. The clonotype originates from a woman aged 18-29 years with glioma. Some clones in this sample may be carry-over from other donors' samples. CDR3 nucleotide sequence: TGTGCCAGCAGTAGCACTCCGCGCTGGGATGGCTACACCTTC. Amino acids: CASSSTPRWDGYTF.